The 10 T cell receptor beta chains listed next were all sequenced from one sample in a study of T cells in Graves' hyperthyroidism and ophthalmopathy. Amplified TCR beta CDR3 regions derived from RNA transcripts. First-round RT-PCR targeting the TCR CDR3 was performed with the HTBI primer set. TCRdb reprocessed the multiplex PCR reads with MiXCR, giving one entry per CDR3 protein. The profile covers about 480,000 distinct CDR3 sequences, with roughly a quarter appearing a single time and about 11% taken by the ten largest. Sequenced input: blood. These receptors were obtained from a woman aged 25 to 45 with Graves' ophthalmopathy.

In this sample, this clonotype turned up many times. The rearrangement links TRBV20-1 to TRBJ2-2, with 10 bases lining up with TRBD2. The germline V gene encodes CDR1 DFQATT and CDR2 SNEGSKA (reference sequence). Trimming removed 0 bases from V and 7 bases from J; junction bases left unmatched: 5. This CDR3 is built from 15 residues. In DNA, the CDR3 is TGCAGTGCTAGAGATAGCGGGGGGCCAGGCGGGGAGCTGTTTTTT. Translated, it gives CSARDSGGPGGELFF.

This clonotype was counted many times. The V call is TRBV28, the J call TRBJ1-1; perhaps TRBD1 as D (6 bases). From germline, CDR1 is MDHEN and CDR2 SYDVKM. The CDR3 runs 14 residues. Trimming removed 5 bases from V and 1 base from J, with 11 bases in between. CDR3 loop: CASSNLQGNTEAFF. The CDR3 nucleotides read TGTGCCAGCAGTAACTTACAGGGGAACACTGAAGCTTTCTTT.

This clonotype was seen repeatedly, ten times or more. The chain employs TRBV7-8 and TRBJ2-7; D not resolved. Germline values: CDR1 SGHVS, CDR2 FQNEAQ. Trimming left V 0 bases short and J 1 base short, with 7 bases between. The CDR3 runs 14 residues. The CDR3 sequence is CASSLAMASYEQYF. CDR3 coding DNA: TGTGCCAGCAGCTTAGCCATGGCTTCCTACGAGCAGTACTTC.

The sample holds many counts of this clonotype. CDR3 nucleotide sequence: TGTGCCATCAAACCGGGACAGGGGTTCTACGAGCAGTACTTC. It is translated as CAIKPGQGFYEQYF. The V gene is TRBV10-3, the J gene TRBJ2-7, with 10 bases that match TRBD1. This CDR3 has 14 residues. After removal of 7 bases from V and 3 bases from J, the junction contained 6 bases not matched to a gene. Germline CDR1 reads ENHRY; CDR2 reads SYGVKD.

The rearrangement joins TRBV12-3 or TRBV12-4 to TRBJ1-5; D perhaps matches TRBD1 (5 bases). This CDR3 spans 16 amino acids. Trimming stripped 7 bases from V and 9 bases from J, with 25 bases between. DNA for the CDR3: TGTGCCAGCAATCCCCCCCTGCAGGGCGGCATGTCGCCCCAGCATTTT. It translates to CASNPPLQGGMSPQHF.

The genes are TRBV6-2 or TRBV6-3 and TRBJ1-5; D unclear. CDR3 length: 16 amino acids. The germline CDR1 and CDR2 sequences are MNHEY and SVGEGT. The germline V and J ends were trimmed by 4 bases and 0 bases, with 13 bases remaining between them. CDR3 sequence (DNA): TGTGCCAGCAGTTGGGTTTCGGAATATAGCAATCAGCCCCAGCATTTT. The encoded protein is CASSWVSEYSNQPQHF.

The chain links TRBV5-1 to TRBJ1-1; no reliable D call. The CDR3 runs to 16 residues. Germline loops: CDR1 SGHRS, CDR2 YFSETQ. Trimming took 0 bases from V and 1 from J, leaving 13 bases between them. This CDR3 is CASSLGDVLWNTEAFF. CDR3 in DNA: TGCGCCAGCAGCTTGGGCGACGTGTTGTGGAACACTGAAGCTTTCTTT.

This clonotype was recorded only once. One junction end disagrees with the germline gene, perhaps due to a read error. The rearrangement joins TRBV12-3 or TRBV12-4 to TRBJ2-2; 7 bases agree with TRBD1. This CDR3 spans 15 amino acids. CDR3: CASSYRDSYTGELCF. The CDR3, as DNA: TGTGCCAGCAGCTATCGGGACAGCTACACCGGGGAGCTGTGTTTT.

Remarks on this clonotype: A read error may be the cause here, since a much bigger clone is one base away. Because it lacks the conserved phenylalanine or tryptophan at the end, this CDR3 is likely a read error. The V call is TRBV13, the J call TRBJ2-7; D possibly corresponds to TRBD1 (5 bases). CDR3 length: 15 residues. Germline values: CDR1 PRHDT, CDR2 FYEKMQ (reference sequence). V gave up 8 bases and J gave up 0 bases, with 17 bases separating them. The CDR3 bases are TGTGCCAGCGAGCACCGGACATTTAGCTCCTACGAGCAGTACCTC. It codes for CASEHRTFSSYEQYL.

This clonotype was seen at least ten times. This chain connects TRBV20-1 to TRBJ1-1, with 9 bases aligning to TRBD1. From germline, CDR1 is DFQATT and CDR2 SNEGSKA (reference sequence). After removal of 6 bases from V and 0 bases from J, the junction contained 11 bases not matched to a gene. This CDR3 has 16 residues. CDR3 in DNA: TGCAGTGCGAGTGCCACAGGGGGCAGAGTGAACACTGAAGCTTTCTTT. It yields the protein CSASATGGRVNTEAFF.